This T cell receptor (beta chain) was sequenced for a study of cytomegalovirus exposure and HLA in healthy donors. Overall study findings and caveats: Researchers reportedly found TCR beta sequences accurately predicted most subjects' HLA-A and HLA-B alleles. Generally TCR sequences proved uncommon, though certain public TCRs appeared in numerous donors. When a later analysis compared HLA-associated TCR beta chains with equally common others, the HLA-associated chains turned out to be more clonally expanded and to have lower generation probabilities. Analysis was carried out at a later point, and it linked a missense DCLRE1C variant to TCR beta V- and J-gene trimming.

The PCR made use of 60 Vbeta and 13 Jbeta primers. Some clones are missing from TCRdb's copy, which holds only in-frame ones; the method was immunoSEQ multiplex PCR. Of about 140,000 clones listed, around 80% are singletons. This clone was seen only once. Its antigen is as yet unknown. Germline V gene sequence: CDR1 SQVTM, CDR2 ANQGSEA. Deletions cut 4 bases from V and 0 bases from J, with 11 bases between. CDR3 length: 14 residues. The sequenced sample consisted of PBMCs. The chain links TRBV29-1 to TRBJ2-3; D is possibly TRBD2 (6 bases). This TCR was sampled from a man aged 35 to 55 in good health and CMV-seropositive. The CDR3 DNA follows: TGCAGCGTTGCCGTAGCGGCTAGCACAGATACGCAGTATTTT. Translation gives CSVAVAASTDTQYF.